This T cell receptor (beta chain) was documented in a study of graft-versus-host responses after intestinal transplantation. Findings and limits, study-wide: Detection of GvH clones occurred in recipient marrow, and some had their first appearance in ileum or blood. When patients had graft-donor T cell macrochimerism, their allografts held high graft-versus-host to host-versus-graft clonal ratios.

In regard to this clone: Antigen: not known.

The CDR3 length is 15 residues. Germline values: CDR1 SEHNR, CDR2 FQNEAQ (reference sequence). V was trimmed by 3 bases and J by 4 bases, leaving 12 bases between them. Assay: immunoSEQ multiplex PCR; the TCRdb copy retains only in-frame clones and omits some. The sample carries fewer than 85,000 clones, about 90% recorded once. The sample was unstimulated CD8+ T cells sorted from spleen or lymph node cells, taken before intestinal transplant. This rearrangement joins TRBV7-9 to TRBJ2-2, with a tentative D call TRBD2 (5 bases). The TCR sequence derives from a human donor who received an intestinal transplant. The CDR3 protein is CASSLHRGPTGELFF. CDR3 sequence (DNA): TGTGCCAGCAGCTTGCACCGGGGTCCCACCGGGGAGCTGTTTTTT. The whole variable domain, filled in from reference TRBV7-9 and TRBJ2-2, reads DTGVSQNPRHKITKRGQNVTFRCDPISEHNRLYWYRQTLGQGPEFLTYFQNEAQLEKSRLLSDRFSAERPKGSFSTLEIQRTEQGDSAMYLCASSLHRGPTGELFFGEGSRLTVL.